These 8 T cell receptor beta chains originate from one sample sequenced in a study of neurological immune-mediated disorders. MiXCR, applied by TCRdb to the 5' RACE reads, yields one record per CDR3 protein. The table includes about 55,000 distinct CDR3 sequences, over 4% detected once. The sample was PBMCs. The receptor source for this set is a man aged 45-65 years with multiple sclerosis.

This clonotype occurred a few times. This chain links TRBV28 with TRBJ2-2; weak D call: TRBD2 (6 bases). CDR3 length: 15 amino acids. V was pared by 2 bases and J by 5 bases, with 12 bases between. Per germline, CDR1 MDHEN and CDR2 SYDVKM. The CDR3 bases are TGTGCCAGCAGTTTAGGGGGACTCGAAACCGGGGAGCTGTTTTTT. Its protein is CASSLGGLETGELFF.

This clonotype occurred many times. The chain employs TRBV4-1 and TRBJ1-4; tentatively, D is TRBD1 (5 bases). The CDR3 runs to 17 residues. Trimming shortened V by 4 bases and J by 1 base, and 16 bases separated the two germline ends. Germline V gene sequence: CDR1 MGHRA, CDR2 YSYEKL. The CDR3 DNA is TGCGCCAGCAGCCTCTCAGGGCTACTGGGAACTAATGAAAAACTGTTTTTT. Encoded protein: CASSLSGLLGTNEKLFF.

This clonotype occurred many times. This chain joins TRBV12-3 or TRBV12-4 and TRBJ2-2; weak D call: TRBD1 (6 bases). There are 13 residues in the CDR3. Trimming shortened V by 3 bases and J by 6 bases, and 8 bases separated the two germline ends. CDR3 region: CASSFAGAGELFF. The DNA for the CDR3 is TGTGCCAGCAGTTTTGCAGGGGCCGGGGAGCTGTTTTTT.

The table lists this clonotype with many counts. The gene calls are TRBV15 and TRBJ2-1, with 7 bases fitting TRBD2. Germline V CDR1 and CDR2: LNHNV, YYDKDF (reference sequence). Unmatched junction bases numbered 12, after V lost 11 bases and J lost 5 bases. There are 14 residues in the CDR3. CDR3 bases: TGTGCCGCAATGAGTAGCGGGTTGAACAATGAGCAGTTCTTC. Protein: CAAMSSGLNNEQFF.

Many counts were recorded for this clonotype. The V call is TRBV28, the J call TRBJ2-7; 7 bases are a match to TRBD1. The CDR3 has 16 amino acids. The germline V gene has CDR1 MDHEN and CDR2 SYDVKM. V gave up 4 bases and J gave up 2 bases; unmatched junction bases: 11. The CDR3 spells CASSSPGQDPTYEQYF. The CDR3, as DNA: TGTGCCAGCAGTTCCCCAGGACAGGATCCCACCTACGAGCAGTACTTC.

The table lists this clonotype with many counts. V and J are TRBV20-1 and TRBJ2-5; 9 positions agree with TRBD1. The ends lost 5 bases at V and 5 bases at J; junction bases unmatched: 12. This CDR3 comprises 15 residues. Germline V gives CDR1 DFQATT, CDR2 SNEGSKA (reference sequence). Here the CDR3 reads CSAHPGTGSLETQYF. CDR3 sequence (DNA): TGCAGTGCTCACCCCGGGACAGGGTCGTTGGAGACCCAGTACTTC.

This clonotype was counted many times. CDR3 protein: CASSQAGGNYGYTF. The CDR3 DNA is TGTGCCAGCAGCCAAGCAGGGGGCAACTATGGCTACACCTTC. The chain employs TRBV3-1 and TRBJ1-2, with 8 nucleotides matching TRBD1. After removal of 1 base from V and 2 bases from J, the junction contained 0 bases not matched to a gene. The CDR3 spans 14 residues. The germline CDR1 and CDR2 sequences are LGHDT and YNNKEL (reference sequence).

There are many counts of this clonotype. CDR3 protein: CSVESSGRETQYF. Here the CDR3 DNA reads TGCAGCGTTGAATCGTCAGGGAGAGAGACCCAGTACTTC. This chain connects TRBV29-1 to TRBJ2-5; D possibly matches TRBD1 or TRBD2 (5 bases each). Germline CDR1 and CDR2: SQVTM and ANQGSEA. The CDR3 spans 13 residues. The V end lost 2 bases, the J end lost 4 bases, and 11 bases lay between the germline ends.